This entry features one TCR beta chain sequence. Donors were healthy Caucasian individuals from Russia aged roughly 6 to 100. This entry comes from a study of blood T cells in healthy people across ages. Germline CDR1 is SGHTA and CDR2 is FQGNSA. V was trimmed by 0 bases and J by 7 bases, leaving 7 bases between them. The CDR3 is 12 residues long. A J-beta primer mix and a sample-barcoded 5' primer were used in a second PCR of about 7 to 11 cycles. TCRdb passed the 5' RACE reads through MiXCR, listing each CDR3 protein once. Among over 500,000 distinct CDR3 sequences listed, over 40% were seen once. Material for sequencing was blood. The rearrangement joins TRBV7-2 to TRBJ2-7; D remains unclear. The sequence came from a woman older than 75 in good health. CDR3 bases: TGTGCCAGCAGCTTAGCCGGCCAGGAGCAGTACTTC. It codes for CASSLAGQEQYF.